This is a list of T cell receptor beta chains from one sample in a study of blood T cell repertoires in COVID-19. The method was immunoSEQ multiplex PCR; TCRdb's version includes in-frame clones alone and lacks a portion of them. The data show approximately 150,000 clones, 88% seen once. Sequencing was carried out using peripheral blood. The receptor set was obtained from a man in his fifties who had recovered from COVID-19. The CDR3 runs from the conserved cysteine through the conserved F or W. A D gene is named only where the DNA matches it firmly.

CASSSTGVGTEAFF,TGCGCCAGCAGCTCCACAGGGGTTGGCACTGAAGCTTTCTTT,TRBJ1-1,TRBD1,TRBV5-1
CASSLVGQGANQPQHF,TGTGCCAGCAGCTTAGTAGGACAGGGGGCAAATCAGCCCCAGCATTTT,TRBJ1-5,TRBD1,TRBV7-2
CASSHCERVRYTGELFF,TGTGCCAGCAGCCACTGTGAGAGGGTTAGGTACACCGGGGAGCTGTTTTTT,TRBJ2-2,.,TRBV3-1/TRBV3-2
CASSPSGQGNYGYTF,TGTGCCAGCAGCCCCTCGGGACAGGGTAACTATGGCTACACCTTC,TRBJ1-2,TRBD1,TRBV7-3
CASSLMGRNEAFF,TGTGCCAGCAGTTTAATGGGGCGGAACGAAGCTTTCTTT,TRBJ1-1,.,TRBV27
CASTRDSAFSGNTIYF,TGTGCCAGCACTCGGGACTCGGCATTCTCTGGAAACACCATATATTTT,TRBJ1-3,.,TRBV6-6
CASSLDPLAGSTDTQYF,TGTGCCAGCAGCTTAGATCCGCTAGCGGGAAGCACAGATACGCAGTATTTT,TRBJ2-3,TRBD2,TRBV7-9
CAWSVPRVNYGYTF,TGTGCCTGGAGTGTTCCCAGGGTTAACTATGGCTACACCTTC,TRBJ1-2,.,TRBV30
CASWGGGAHEQYF,TGTGCCAGCTGGGGTGGGGGGGCCCACGAGCAGTACTTC,TRBJ2-7,.,TRBV12-3/TRBV12-4
CASSLGTGGEKLFF,TGCGCCAGCAGCCTCGGGACAGGCGGTGAAAAACTGTTTTTT,TRBJ1-4,TRBD1,TRBV5-1
CASSPGPRQGTYEQYF,TGTGCCAGCAGTCCCGGCCCCCGACAGGGGACCTACGAGCAGTACTTC,TRBJ2-7,TRBD1,TRBV27
CASSSEGQGDYGYTF,TGTGCCAGCAGTTCCGAAGGACAGGGGGACTATGGCTACACCTTC,TRBJ1-2,TRBD1,TRBV28
CASSYRGLYEQYF,TGTGCCAGCAGTTACAGGGGCCTCTACGAGCAGTACTTC,TRBJ2-7,TRBD1,TRBV2